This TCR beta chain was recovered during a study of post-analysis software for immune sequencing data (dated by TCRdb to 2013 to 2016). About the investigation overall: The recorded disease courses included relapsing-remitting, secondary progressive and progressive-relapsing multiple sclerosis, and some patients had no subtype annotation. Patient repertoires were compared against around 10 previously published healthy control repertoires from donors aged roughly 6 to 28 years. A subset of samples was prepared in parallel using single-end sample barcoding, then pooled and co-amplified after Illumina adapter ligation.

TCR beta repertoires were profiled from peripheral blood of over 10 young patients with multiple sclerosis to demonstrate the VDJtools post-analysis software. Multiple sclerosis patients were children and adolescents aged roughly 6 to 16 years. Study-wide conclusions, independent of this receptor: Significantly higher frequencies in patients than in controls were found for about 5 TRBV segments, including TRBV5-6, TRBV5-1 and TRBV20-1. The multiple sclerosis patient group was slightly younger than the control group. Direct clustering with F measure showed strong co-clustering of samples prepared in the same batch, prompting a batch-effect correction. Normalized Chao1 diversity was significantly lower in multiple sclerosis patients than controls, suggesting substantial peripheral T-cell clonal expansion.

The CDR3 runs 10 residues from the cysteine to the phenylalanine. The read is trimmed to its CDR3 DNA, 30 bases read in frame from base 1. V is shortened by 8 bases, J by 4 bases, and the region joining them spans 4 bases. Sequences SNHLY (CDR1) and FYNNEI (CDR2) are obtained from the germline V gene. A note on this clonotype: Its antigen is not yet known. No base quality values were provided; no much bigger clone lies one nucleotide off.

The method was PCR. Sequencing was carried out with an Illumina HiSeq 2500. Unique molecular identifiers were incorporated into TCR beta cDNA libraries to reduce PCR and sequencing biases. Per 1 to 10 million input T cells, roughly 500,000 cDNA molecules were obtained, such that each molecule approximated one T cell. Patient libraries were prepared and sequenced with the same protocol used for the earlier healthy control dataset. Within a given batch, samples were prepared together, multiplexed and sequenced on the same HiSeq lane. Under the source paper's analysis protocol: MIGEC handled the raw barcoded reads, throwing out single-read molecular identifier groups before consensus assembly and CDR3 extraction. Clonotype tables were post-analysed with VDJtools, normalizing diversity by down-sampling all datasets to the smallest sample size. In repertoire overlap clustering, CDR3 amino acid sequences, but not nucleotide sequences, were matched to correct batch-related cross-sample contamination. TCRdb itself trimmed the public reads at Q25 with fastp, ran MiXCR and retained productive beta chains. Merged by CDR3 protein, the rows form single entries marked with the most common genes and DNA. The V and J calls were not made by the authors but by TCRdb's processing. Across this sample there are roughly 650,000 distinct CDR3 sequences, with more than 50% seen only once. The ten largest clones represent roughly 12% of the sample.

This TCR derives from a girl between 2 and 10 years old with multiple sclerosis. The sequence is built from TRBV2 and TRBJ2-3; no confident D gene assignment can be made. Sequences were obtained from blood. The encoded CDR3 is CASLADTQYF. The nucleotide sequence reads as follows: TGTGCCAGCTTAGCAGATACGCAGTATTTT.